The clone carrying this T cell receptor beta chain came up once. Source study methods: Reference gene primer amplification gave estimated nucleated cell counts. Data came from immunoSEQ multiplex PCR; TCRdb stores just in-frame clones and leaves some out. That table furnishes V, J and clone size, whereas the DNA furnished D and trimming. The data contain some 88,000 clones, around 79% of them singletons. Per germline, CDR1 LGHDT and CDR2 YNNKEL (reference sequence). The CDR3 runs to 15 residues. V shed 5 bases and J shed 2 bases, with 16 bases lying between them. The sample originates from a study of blood T cell repertoires in COVID-19. Study background: Acute-phase and convalescent COVID-19 samples originated in the United States, Italy and Spain.

The chain couples TRBV3-1 (or the pseudogene TRBV3-2) to TRBJ2-7, with D possibly being TRBD2 (6 bases). Sequencing was performed on peripheral blood. The receptor comes from a human donor in a cohort sampled during active COVID-19. The CDR3: CASSSPGLGTYEQYF. In DNA form, the CDR3 reads TGTGCCAGCAGCTCCCCGGGACTCGGAACCTACGAGCAGTACTTC.